Following are 17 T cell receptor beta chains from one sample sequenced in a study of T cell responses to AZD1222 COVID-19 vaccine. Data came from immunoSEQ multiplex PCR; TCRdb stores just in-frame clones and leaves some out. This sample has some 160,000 clones, with 93% found just once. This specimen was peripheral blood, taken on day 0 of AZD1222 vaccination. Receptors were obtained from an adult in good health.

V gene TRBV30 combines with J gene TRBJ2-7, with D possibly matching TRBD1 (6 bases). The length of the CDR3 is 15 residues. With 0 bases removed from V and 4 bases from J, the gap between germline ends came to 16 bases. From germline, CDR1 is GTSNPN and CDR2 SVGIG (reference sequence). The chain's CDR3 is CAWSVYGTMSYEQYF. The CDR3 nucleotides read TGTGCCTGGAGTGTCTACGGGACAATGAGTTACGAGCAGTACTTC.

The rearrangement uses TRBV18 and TRBJ2-5; D gene ambiguous. CDR3 length: 13 residues. Germline CDR1 reads KGHSH; CDR2 reads LQKENI. The V gene lost 5 bases and the J gene lost 3 bases, with 10 bases spanning the gap. The DNA for the CDR3 is TGTGCCAGCTCATATACCCGGGAAGAGACCCAGTACTTC. It codes for CASSYTREETQYF.

This sequence joins TRBV4-3 and TRBJ1-1; TRBD1 is a possible D gene (5 bases). V lost 5 bases to trimming and J lost 2 bases, with 15 bases between them. The CDR3 is 15 residues long. CDR1 is LGHNA, CDR2 YSLEER, per germline. CDR3 sequence: CASSAGFRDNTEAFF. CDR3 nucleotides: TGCGCCAGCAGCGCGGGCTTTCGGGACAACACTGAAGCTTTCTTT.

The V and J genes are TRBV2 and TRBJ2-3; no clear D. CDR1 SNHLY and CDR2 FYNNEI come from the germline V gene. The CDR3 extends over 14 amino acids. V was shortened by 7 bases and J by 0 bases, with 11 bases between the two germline ends. The CDR3 loop is CASTPATSTDTQYF. In DNA form, the CDR3 reads TGTGCCAGCACGCCAGCCACTAGCACAGATACGCAGTATTTT.

The chain is built from TRBV28 and TRBJ2-7; D is perhaps TRBD1 (6 bases). This CDR3 is 13 amino acids long. Trimming cost V 6 bases and J 3 bases, with 12 bases left between them. Germline V CDR1 and CDR2: MDHEN, SYDVKM. Written as DNA, the CDR3 is TGTGCCAGCAGGCTGGGACACGGCTACGAGCAGTACTTC. Translating it yields CASRLGHGYEQYF. Based on the CDR3 plus reference TRBV28 and TRBJ2-7, the full variable domain is DVKVTQSSRYLVKRTGEKVFLECVQDMDHENMFWYRQDPGLGLRLIYFSYDVKMKEKGDIPEGYSVSREKKERFSLILESASTNQTSMYLCASRLGHGYEQYFGPGTRLTVT.

This chain connects TRBV27 to TRBJ2-7; 7 nucleotides agree with TRBD2. Germline V gene sequence: CDR1 MNHEY, CDR2 SMNVEV (reference sequence). CDR3 size: 15 residues. V lost 5 bases, J lost 2 bases, and 9 bases stayed unmatched. CDR3 in amino acids: CASSLSGTKTYEQYF. The DNA of the CDR3 is TGTGCCAGCAGTCTCTCCGGGACTAAAACCTACGAGCAGTACTTC.

The genes are TRBV30 and TRBJ2-3; 8 nucleotides line up with TRBD2. The CDR3 covers 15 residues. Trimming removed 1 base from V and 3 bases from J; junction bases left unmatched: 6. Germline lookup yields CDR1 GTSNPN and CDR2 SVGIG (reference sequence). CDR3 nucleotide sequence: TGTGCCTGGAGTGGAGTAGCGGGGAGTACAGATACGCAGTATTTT. As protein: CAWSGVAGSTDTQYF. The whole variable domain, filled in from reference TRBV30 and TRBJ2-3, reads SQTIHQWPATLVQPVGSPLSLECTVEGTSNPNLYWYRQAAGRGLQLLFYSVGIGQISSEVPQNLSASRPQDRQFILSSKKLLLSDSGFYLCAWSGVAGSTDTQYFGPGTRLTVL.

V is TRBV24-1 and J is TRBJ2-1; D possibly uses TRBD1 or TRBD2 (5 bases each). Germline lookup yields CDR1 KGHDR and CDR2 SFDVKD. Trimming shortened V by 7 bases and J by 3 bases, and 12 bases separated the two germline ends. The CDR3 sequence is 14 residues long. The CDR3 loop reads CATRDRGSYNEQFF. The CDR3 DNA reads TGTGCCACCAGAGACCGGGGCAGCTACAATGAGCAGTTCTTC.

This clone came up once. V and J are TRBV18 and TRBJ1-2; TRBD1 matches at 9 bases. The CDR3 runs to 13 residues. Germline values: CDR1 KGHSH, CDR2 LQKENI. V gave up 5 bases and J gave up 7 bases; unmatched junction bases: 5. In DNA form, the CDR3 reads TGTGCCAGCTCAACAGGGGGCGCTTTTGGCTACACCTTC. It codes for CASSTGGAFGYTF. Filled out from reference TRBV18 and TRBJ1-2, the complete variable domain reads NAGVMQNPRHLVRRRGQEARLRCSPMKGHSHVYWYRQLPEEGLKFMVYLQKENIIDESGMPKERFSAEFPKEGPSILRIQQVVRGDSAAYFCASSTGGAFGYTFGSGTRLTVV.

This chain connects TRBV9 to TRBJ2-1; 8 nucleotides line up with TRBD2. CDR3 length: 15 amino acids. V shed 3 bases, J shed 2 bases, and the junction held 4 bases outside the gene matches. CDR1 and CDR2 (germline): SGDLS, YYNGEE. CDR3 in amino acids: CASSAISGAYNEQFF. CDR3 nucleotide sequence: TGTGCCAGCAGCGCAATTAGCGGGGCCTACAATGAGCAGTTCTTC.

This clone has only one observation. The chain has TRBV30 and TRBJ1-3, with no clear D. This CDR3 contains 11 residues. Trimming took off 2 bases at V and 6 bases at J, with 5 bases between the two ends. Per germline, CDR1 GTSNPN and CDR2 SVGIG (reference sequence). CDR3 sequence (DNA): TGTGCCTGGAGTTTGAAAAACACCATATATTTT. Protein: CAWSLKNTIYF. The whole variable domain, filled in from reference TRBV30 and TRBJ1-3, reads SQTIHQWPATLVQPVGSPLSLECTVEGTSNPNLYWYRQAAGRGLQLLFYSVGIGQISSEVPQNLSASRPQDRQFILSSKKLLLSDSGFYLCAWSLKNTIYFGEGSWLTVV.

The V and J genes are TRBV7-9 and TRBJ2-5; possible D gene TRBD2, 6 bases. CDR1 SEHNR and CDR2 FQNEAQ come from the germline V gene (reference sequence). The germline V and J ends were trimmed by 5 bases and 3 bases, with 16 bases remaining between them. This CDR3 is 15 amino acids long. This chain's CDR3 is CASSEGVGGKETQYF. In DNA form, the CDR3 reads TGTGCCAGCAGCGAAGGCGTAGGAGGGAAAGAGACCCAGTACTTC. Drawing the rest from reference TRBV7-9 and TRBJ2-5, the complete variable domain is DTGVSQNPRHKITKRGQNVTFRCDPISEHNRLYWYRQTLGQGPEFLTYFQNEAQLEKSRLLSDRFSAERPKGSFSTLEIQRTEQGDSAMYLCASSEGVGGKETQYFGPGTRLLVL.

This sequence joins TRBV4-1 and TRBJ2-1; TRBD2 might be the D (6 bases). V was shortened by 4 bases and J by 6 bases, with 25 bases between the two germline ends. The CDR3 runs 18 residues. Germline-derived CDR1 and CDR2 are MGHRA and YSYEKL. CDR3 region: CASSRRPRPGLSTNEQFF. In DNA form, the CDR3 reads TGCGCCAGCAGCCGAAGACCAAGACCGGGACTGTCTACCAATGAGCAGTTCTTC.

V gene TRBV7-2 combines with J gene TRBJ2-7; D gene uncertain. Trimming took off 0 bases at V and 0 bases at J, with 9 bases between the two ends. The CDR3 has 15 amino acids. Germline CDR1 reads SGHTA; CDR2 reads FQGNSA. The DNA of the CDR3 is TGTGCCAGCAGCTTAGCGGAAACCCTCTCCTACGAGCAGTACTTC. This encodes CASSLAETLSYEQYF.

This clone was detected a few times. The CDR3 DNA reads as TGCGCCAGCACCTCGGACCTAGGGGCCAAAGTGAATGGCTACACCTTC. Its translation: CASTSDLGAKVNGYTF. The chain carries TRBV5-1 and TRBJ1-2; TRBD1 is a possible D gene (5 bases). Germline CDR1 is SGHRS and CDR2 is YFSETQ. The CDR3 is 16 residues long. V dropped 6 bases and J dropped 6 bases, with 24 bases sitting between them.

The CDR3 DNA reads TGTGCCAGCAGCTTAGTTAAGGGCACTAACTATGGCTACACCTTC. Translated, it gives CASSLVKGTNYGYTF. This chain uses TRBV7-2 with TRBJ1-2; no firm D call. The CDR3 is 15 amino acids. Germline loops: CDR1 SGHTA, CDR2 FQGNSA. V gave up 1 base and J gave up 0 bases, with 9 bases separating them. Full variable domain (rest looked up from reference TRBV7-2 and TRBJ1-2): GAGVSQSPSNKVTEKGKDVELRCDPISGHTALYWYRQSLGQGLEFLIYFQGNSAPDKSGLPSDRFSAERTGGSVSTLTIQRTQQEDSAVYLCASSLVKGTNYGYTFGSGTRLTVV.

V gene TRBV9 combines with J gene TRBJ1-6; 8 bases line up with TRBD1. CDR1 SGDLS and CDR2 YYNGEE come from the germline V gene. The CDR3 covers 15 residues. V lost 3 bases and J lost 8; bases outside the gene matches: 7. In DNA form, the CDR3 reads TGTGCCAGCAGCGAGGAGGACAGGGCTGATTCACCCCTCCACTTT. Its translation is CASSEEDRADSPLHF.